Sequencing of this TCR beta chain was carried out in a study of OX40 agonist ivuxolimab in advanced cancers. At the level of the study: Head and neck, renal cell, melanoma or hepatocellular carcinoma were the cancers that dose-escalation patients had. General study results and limits: Expanded clones were, on average, more numerous among CD8+ T cells than CD4+.

The assay was immunoSEQ multiplex PCR, and TCRdb's table has in-frame clones only and misses some. This sample carries around 60,000 clones, about four fifths of them seen once, and the ten largest clones take approximately 11%. CDR1 and CDR2 from the germline V gene are SGHDT and YYEEEE. V was clipped by 0 bases and J by 4 bases, with 14 bases between them. CDR3 length: 15 residues. About this clone: The antigen remains unidentified.

The sequencing used CD4+ or CD8+ T cells sorted from blood, collected in a trial of the OX40 agonist ivuxolimab. The rearrangement uses TRBV5-6 and TRBJ2-7; either TRBD1 or TRBD2 may supply D (5 bases each). This clonotype was sampled from an adult with an advanced solid tumor such as melanoma, head and neck, liver or kidney cancer. The CDR3 coding sequence is TGTGCCAGCAGCTTGGTAGGGGCTAGCTTATACGAGCAGTACTTC. Its translation is CASSLVGASLYEQYF. Complete variable domain (other parts from reference TRBV5-6 and TRBJ2-7): DAGVTQSPTHLIKTRGQQVTLRCSPKSGHDTVSWYQQALGQGPQFIFQYYEEEERQRGNFPDRFSGHQFPNYSSELNVNALLLGDSALYLCASSLVGASLYEQYFGPGTRLTVT.